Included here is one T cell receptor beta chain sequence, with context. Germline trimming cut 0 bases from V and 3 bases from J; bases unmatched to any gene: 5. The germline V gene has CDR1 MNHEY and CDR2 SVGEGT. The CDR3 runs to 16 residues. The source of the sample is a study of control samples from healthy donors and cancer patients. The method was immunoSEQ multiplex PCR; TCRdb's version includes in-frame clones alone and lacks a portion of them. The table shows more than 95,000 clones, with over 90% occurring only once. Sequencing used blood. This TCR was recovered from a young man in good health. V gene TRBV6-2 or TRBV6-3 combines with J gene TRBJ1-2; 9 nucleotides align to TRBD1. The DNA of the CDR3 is TGTGCCAGCAGTTACTCGAAACAGGGGGCGTACTATGGCTACACCTTC. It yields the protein CASSYSKQGAYYGYTF.